These T cell receptor beta chains were read from a single sample in a study of vaccination and CD4 T cells after COVID-19. Antigens of these TCRs are unknown. TCRdb processed the PCR reads anew with MiXCR; each CDR3 protein has one entry. The table shows approximately 26,000 distinct CDR3 sequences, with less than 65% occurring only once. The sample comprised CD4+ T cells from blood, cultured in vitro. Receptor source: a human donor who had recovered from COVID-19. Each CDR3 is given with its conserved first and last residue. Each record gives: clone size, V gene, D gene, J gene, CDR3 DNA, CDR3 protein. A D gene is named only where the DNA matches it firmly. Expanded clones are given a class, and other clones once, few, many or no size at all.

few,TRBV7-2,.,TRBJ1-6,TGTGCCAGCAGCTTAGTGGGCAGGGCAAAGAATTCACCCCTCCACTTT,CASSLVGRAKNSPLHF
.,TRBV19,.,TRBJ2-5,TGTGCCAGTAGTGACGTACCCCGAGGGACCCAGTACTTC,CASSDVPRGTQYF
.,TRBV6-2/TRBV6-3,.,TRBJ2-1,TGTGCCAGCACCTTCCTAAGACATCTAGGTGAGCAGTTCTTC,CASTFLRHLGEQFF
.,TRBV19,.,TRBJ2-5,TGTGCCAGTAGTACCCAAGAGACCCAGTACTTC,CASSTQETQYF
.,TRBV10-1,.,TRBJ1-1,TGCGCCAGCAGTGCGAGGGTCGGCACTGAAGCTTTCTTT,CASSARVGTEAFF
.,TRBV6-5,TRBD2,TRBJ2-7,TGTGCCAGCAGTTATACCGGCAGGCTCAGCTCAACTAGCGACTCCTACGAGCAGTACTTC,CASSYTGRLSSTSDSYEQYF
.,TRBV7-9,.,TRBJ2-1,TGTGCCAGCAGCCCAGCCGGGGGAAGGACCAGCTCCTACAATGAGCAGTTCTTC,CASSPAGGRTSSYNEQFF
.,TRBV20-1,.,TRBJ2-5,TGCAGTGCTAGGGAGCTTCTTCATGGGACCCAGTACTTC,CSARELLHGTQYF
.,TRBV18,.,TRBJ1-2,TGTGCCAGCTCCCCAGGGGAAGACTATGGCTACACCTTC,CASSPGEDYGYTF
.,TRBV20-1,.,TRBJ1-4,TGCAGTGCCGGCGGGGGGACCTATGAAAAACTGTTTTTT,CSAGGGTYEKLFF
.,TRBV2,TRBD2,TRBJ2-5,TGTGCCAGCAGTCACCTAGCGGGAGTGGGAGAGACCCAGTACTTC,CASSHLAGVGETQYF
few,TRBV7-2,TRBD2,TRBJ2-5,TGTGCCAGCAAAAGACTAGCGGGGGGGGAGACCCAGTACTTC,CASKRLAGGETQYF
few,TRBV19,.,TRBJ1-2,TGTGCCAGTAACGCGGGCCCCGTTGACTATGGCTACACCTTC,CASNAGPVDYGYTF
.,TRBV27,.,TRBJ1-2,TGTGCCAGCAGTTTCTCCCCGCGGCGATTTAACTATGGCTACACCTTC,CASSFSPRRFNYGYTF
.,TRBV6-1,.,TRBJ2-3,TGTGCCAGCAGTGTTGTGCTAGGAGATACGCAGTATTTT,CASSVVLGDTQYF
.,TRBV25-1,.,TRBJ1-2,TGTGCCAGCAGTGGATACGTCCGGGGATACTATGGCTACACCTTC,CASSGYVRGYYGYTF
few,TRBV7-2,.,TRBJ2-5,TGTGCCAGCAGCTTAAGGCAGGGGCAAGCCTGGAGGGAGACCCAGTACTTC,CASSLRQGQAWRETQYF
.,TRBV24-1,.,TRBJ2-1,TGTGCCACCAGTGACACCCGACTCTATGAGCAGTTCTTC,CATSDTRLYEQFF
.,TRBV28,TRBD1,TRBJ1-2,TGTGCCAGCAGTTTGACAGGGCCTCCCTATGGCTACACCTTC,CASSLTGPPYGYTF
.,TRBV24-1,.,TRBJ1-2,TGTGCCACCAGTGATGGGGGCAGGGCCCCAATTATGGATGGCTACACCTTC,CATSDGGRAPIMDGYTF
.,TRBV19,TRBD1,TRBJ1-1,TGTGCCAGTAGACCAGGGGGCGCGGGGAGGAACACTGAAGCTTTCTTT,CASRPGGAGRNTEAFF
once,TRBV6-5,TRBD1,TRBJ1-2,TGTGCCAGCAGTTCCCCACGATCAGGGGGGGATTACTATGGCTACACCTTC,CASSSPRSGGDYYGYTF
.,TRBV12-3/TRBV12-4,TRBD2,TRBJ2-5,TGTGCCAGCGGGATAAGCGGGAGGGCCATGGAGACCCAGTACTTC,CASGISGRAMETQYF
.,TRBV9,.,TRBJ1-4,TGTGCCAGCAGCGTAGATTTCGGTAATGAAAAACTGTTTTTT,CASSVDFGNEKLFF
.,TRBV28,TRBD1,TRBJ1-2,TGTGCCAGCAGTTTATGGACGACAGGGGGCGTCGACTATGGCTACACCTTC,CASSLWTTGGVDYGYTF
.,TRBV7-2,TRBD1,TRBJ1-2,TGTGCCAGCAGCTCCCAACAGGGGAACTATGGCTACACCTTC,CASSSQQGNYGYTF
.,TRBV5-1,TRBD1,TRBJ2-1,TGCGCCAGCAGCCAAACAGGGGCCCTATACAATGAGCAGTTCTTC,CASSQTGALYNEQFF
.,TRBV20-1,.,TRBJ2-7,TGCAGTGCTAGTTTGCTGCGGGCGGGGAGGTACGAGCAGTACTTC,CSASLLRAGRYEQYF
few,TRBV12-3/TRBV12-4,TRBD1,TRBJ2-2,TGTGCCAGCAGTTTTAGGGGACAGGGAGGGACCGGGGAGCTGTTTTTT,CASSFRGQGGTGELFF
.,TRBV12-3/TRBV12-4,TRBD2,TRBJ2-5,TGTGCCAGCAGCACGACTAGCGGGTGGAGAATCGGAGAGACCCAGTACTTC,CASSTTSGWRIGETQYF
few,TRBV11-2,.,TRBJ1-2,TGTGCCAGCATGGGGATCGGGGGTTCCTATGGCTACACCTTC,CASMGIGGSYGYTF